The 27 T cell receptor beta chains given below trace back to one sample, sequenced in a study of T-cell reconstitution after alpha-beta-depleted transplantation in children (dated by TCRdb to 2016 to 2017). This specimen's treatment or condition label, per the study, means: allogeneic hematopoietic cell transplantation with graft depleted of TCRalphabeta T cells and CD19 B cells. Libraries were built with PCR. TCRdb names Illumina HiSeq 2500 as the instrument used. Molecular barcoding was employed in the preparation of TCR libraries, with unique molecular identifiers being used to normalize TCRbeta repertoire quantification. TCRdb itself trimmed the public reads at Q25 with fastp, ran MiXCR and retained productive beta chains. Each entry merges the rows of one CDR3 protein and shows their most common DNA and genes. The sample table lists 500,000 to 750,000 distinct CDR3 sequences, roughly 30% of them with a count of one. Under 45% of the sample lies in the top ten.

The material was PBMCs, obtained before TCRalphabeta/CD19-depleted stem cell transplant. These receptors all stem from a boy under two years old with Wiskott-Aldrich syndrome, due to receive a stem cell transplant.

In this sample, this clonotype turned up a few times. This chain links TRBV5-1 with TRBJ2-5; TRBD2 agrees at 16 bases. Germline V CDR1 and CDR2: SGHRS, YFSETQ. CDR3 length: 16 residues. V lost 4 bases and J lost 5; bases outside the gene matches: 5. The CDR3, as DNA: TGCGCCAGCAGCGCGGGACTAGCGGGAGGGCCTGAGACCCAGTACTTC. Its protein product is CASSAGLAGGPETQYF.

The chain links TRBV11-2 to TRBJ2-3; weak D call: TRBD2 (6 bases). CDR1 SGHAT and CDR2 FQNNGV come from the germline V gene. The CDR3 runs to 16 residues. V shed 1 base and J shed 3 bases, with 14 bases lying between them. CDR3 region: CASSLGSGTVTDTQYF. As DNA, the CDR3 is TGTGCCAGCAGCTTAGGGTCCGGGACTGTGACAGATACGCAGTATTTT.

The chain links TRBV5-4 to TRBJ2-7; 9 bases map to TRBD2. From germline, CDR1 is SGHNT and CDR2 YYREEE (reference sequence). This CDR3 spans 16 amino acids. V lost 4 bases to trimming and J lost 5 bases; unmatched junction nucleotides: 13. The CDR3 coding sequence is TGTGCCAGCAGCATGACTCCGGGACTAGCAGTGGACGAGCAGTACTTC. Its translation is CASSMTPGLAVDEQYF.

This rearrangement joins TRBV27 to TRBJ2-1, with D perhaps TRBD2 (5 bases). The CDR3 sequence is 15 residues long. Trimming removed 3 bases from V and 4 bases from J, with 13 bases in between. The germline V gene encodes CDR1 MNHEY and CDR2 SMNVEV (reference sequence). CDR3 residues: CASSFSGLAYNEQFF. CDR3 nucleotides: TGTGCCAGCAGTTTCTCCGGACTGGCATACAATGAGCAGTTCTTC.

The chain employs TRBV5-1 and TRBJ2-2; no reliable D call. V dropped 3 bases and J dropped 7 bases, with 10 bases sitting between them. The germline CDR1 and CDR2 sequences are SGHRS and YFSETQ. This CDR3 spans 13 amino acids. The DNA for the CDR3 is TGCGCCAGCAGCTCGGTTATTGGCGGGGAGCTGTTTTTT. Protein sequence: CASSSVIGGELFF.

The chain joins TRBV3-1 to TRBJ2-5; 11 bases fit TRBD2. Germline V CDR1 and CDR2: LGHDT, YNNKEL (reference sequence). The CDR3 runs 15 residues. V dropped 5 bases and J dropped 7; count of bases not matched to a gene: 9. The CDR3 DNA follows: TGTGCCAGCAGCGAGCTAGCGGGAGGACCCTGGACCCAGTACTTC. As protein: CASSELAGGPWTQYF.

This chain links TRBV5-1 with TRBJ2-7; D is uncertain. Trimming cost V 1 base and J 4 bases, with 15 bases left between them. The CDR3 runs to 15 residues. Germline values: CDR1 SGHRS, CDR2 YFSETQ. The CDR3 DNA is TGCGCCAGCAGCTTGTGGACCAGAGGACCATACGAGCAGTACTTC. It encodes CASSLWTRGPYEQYF.

This clonotype showed up just a few times. The chain is built from TRBV3-1 and TRBJ2-1; 12 bases line up with TRBD2. The V gene end was trimmed by 7 bases and the J gene end by 8 bases; junction bases not matched to a gene: 12. The CDR3 runs 16 residues. Germline V gene data show CDR1 as LGHDT and CDR2 as YNNKEL (reference sequence). The CDR3 spells CASTKRLAGVGDEQFF. CDR3 nucleotide sequence: TGTGCCAGCACTAAACGACTAGCGGGAGTAGGGGATGAGCAGTTCTTC.

DNA of the CDR3: TGCGCCAGCAGCTTGGATCTAGCGGCCATCTCCTACGAGCAGTACTTC. It codes for CASSLDLAAISYEQYF. V usage is TRBV5-1 and J usage is TRBJ2-7; 7 bases are shared with TRBD2. The CDR3 runs 16 residues. Germline V gene data show CDR1 as SGHRS and CDR2 as YFSETQ. The junction had 6 bases not matched to a gene; V was cut back by 0 bases and J by 0 bases.

The V call is TRBV27, the J call TRBJ2-2; D unclear. The CDR3 sequence is 11 residues long. The germline CDR1 and CDR2 sequences are MNHEY and SMNVEV (reference sequence). V lost 6 bases, J lost 8 bases, and 7 bases lay in between. The CDR3 loop is CASRFLGELFF. The CDR3 nucleotides are TGTGCCAGCAGGTTTCTGGGGGAGCTGTTTTTT.

The genes are TRBV2 and TRBJ2-2; D unresolved. The CDR3 consists of 12 residues. Germline V gene sequence: CDR1 SNHLY, CDR2 FYNNEI. The V end lost 6 bases, the J end lost 8 bases, and 10 bases lay between the germline ends. CDR3 loop: CASRLGLGELFF. CDR3 sequence (DNA): TGTGCCAGCAGGTTGGGCCTTGGGGAGCTGTTTTTT.

This clonotype has a handful of counts. The chain combines TRBV15 with TRBJ1-1; D remains unclear. CDR1 is LNHNV, CDR2 YYDKDF, per germline (reference sequence). This CDR3 is 13 amino acids long. V was pared by 1 base and J by 6 bases, with 9 bases between. DNA for the CDR3: TGTGCCACCAGCAGAGCCTCGGTAGCTGAAGCTTTCTTT. Translated: CATSRASVAEAFF.

This clonotype is a singleton in its sample. The V and J genes are TRBV5-1 and TRBJ2-3; 9 bases match TRBD2. J gave up 1 base and V 1 base, and 1 base lay outside the gene matches. Germline V gives CDR1 SGHRS, CDR2 YFSETQ. The CDR3 has 15 amino acids. The CDR3 sequence: CASSLWTSGTDTQYF. The DNA for the CDR3 is TGCGCCAGCAGCTTGTGGACTAGCGGCACAGATACGCAGTATTTT.

V is TRBV20-1 and J is TRBJ2-7, with TRBD1 matching 10 bases. This CDR3 has 13 residues. Germline CDR1 DFQATT, CDR2 SNEGSKA (reference sequence). Trimming removed 4 bases from V and 6 bases from J; junction bases left unmatched: 6. For the CDR3, the DNA is TGCAGTGCTACCGGGACAGGGGTGGGCGAGCAGTACTTC. It is translated as CSATGTGVGEQYF.

A remark on this clonotype: One end of the junction varies from germline; a read error may be responsible. This sequence joins TRBV20-1 and TRBJ2-7, with 8 bases that match TRBD2. CDR1 and CDR2 from the germline V gene are DFQATT and SNEGSKA (reference sequence). There are 14 residues in the CDR3. The CDR3 DNA reads as TGCGGTGCTAGTCTACTAGCGGCAGCATACGAGCAGTACTTC. Its protein is CGASLLAAAYEQYF.

The chain employs TRBV7-6 and TRBJ2-3; 13 nucleotides align to TRBD2. Germline trimming cut 2 bases from V and 5 bases from J; bases unmatched to any gene: 7. This CDR3 spans 17 amino acids. The germline CDR1 and CDR2 sequences are SGHVS and FNYEAQ. The CDR3 spells CASSLRWTSGSGDTQYF. The CDR3 DNA sequence: TGTGCCAGCAGCTTACGTTGGACTAGCGGGAGTGGAGATACGCAGTATTTT.

This chain uses TRBV7-3 with TRBJ2-1; TRBD1 agrees at 10 bases. Germline V CDR1 and CDR2: SGHTA, FQGTGA. The junction had 5 bases not matched to a gene; V was cut back by 5 bases and J by 7 bases. The CDR3 totals 14 residues. The CDR3 loop reads CASSTGTGANEQFF. The DNA for the CDR3 is TGTGCCAGCAGCACCGGGACAGGGGCAAATGAGCAGTTCTTC.

The chain joins TRBV29-1 to TRBJ1-1, with D hard to call. The CDR3 sequence is 11 residues long. CDR1 SQVTM and CDR2 ANQGSEA come from the germline V gene. V was pared by 6 bases and J by 7 bases, with 12 bases between. The CDR3: CSVGVLSEAFF. In DNA form, the CDR3 reads TGCAGCGTCGGAGTTTTAAGTGAAGCTTTCTTT.

The chain joins TRBV24-1 to TRBJ1-2, with D uncertain. Germline CDR1 and CDR2: KGHDR and SFDVKD. Trimming took off 2 bases at V and 8 bases at J, with 11 bases between the two ends. This CDR3 has 13 residues. The CDR3 protein is CATSDWAGGGYTF. The CDR3 DNA is TGTGCCACCAGTGATTGGGCAGGCGGCGGCTACACCTTC.

The V and J genes are TRBV20-1 and TRBJ2-1, with D hard to call. Germline V lookup: CDR1 DFQATT, CDR2 SNEGSKA (reference sequence). The CDR3 runs 11 residues. V was shortened by 3 bases and J by 7 bases, with 7 bases between the two germline ends. The CDR3 spells CSASSLNEQFF. The DNA for the CDR3 is TGCAGTGCTAGCAGCCTAAATGAGCAGTTCTTC.

The V call is TRBV5-5, the J call TRBJ2-3; 14 bases line up with TRBD2. V lost 4 bases and J lost 4; bases outside the gene matches: 8. CDR1 is SGHKS and CDR2 is YYEKEE in the germline V gene (reference sequence). This CDR3 contains 17 residues. The DNA for the CDR3 is TGTGCCAGCAGCCGAATTCCGACTAGCGGGAGGGCAGATACGCAGTATTTT. It specifies CASSRIPTSGRADTQYF. The variable domain in full, with the rest retrieved from reference TRBV5-5 and TRBJ2-3, is DAGVTQSPTHLIKTRGQQVTLRCSPISGHKSVSWYQQVLGQGPQFIFQYYEKEERGRGNFPDRFSARQFPNYSSELNVNALLLGDSALYLCASSRIPTSGRADTQYFGPGTRLTVL.

This chain joins TRBV5-1 and TRBJ2-1; 9 bases match TRBD1. The germline gives CDR1 SGHRS, CDR2 YFSETQ. The V segment lost 9 bases and the J segment 4 bases; nucleotides outside the gene matches: 8. This CDR3 is built from 14 residues. CDR3 sequence reads: CANPDRGGYNEQFF. CDR3 DNA sequence: TGCGCCAATCCGGACAGGGGAGGATACAATGAGCAGTTCTTC.

This clonotype has only a few counts. The chain couples TRBV6-1 to TRBJ2-7, with 14 bases fitting TRBD2. The V gene's germline CDR1 is MNHNS and CDR2 SASEGT. The CDR3 runs to 16 residues. J gave up 4 bases and V 7 bases, and 9 bases lay outside the gene matches. CDR3 protein: CASKGGGTSGRYEQYF. The CDR3, as DNA: TGTGCCAGCAAGGGGGGAGGGACTAGCGGGAGATACGAGCAGTACTTC.

This clonotype was counted ten times or more. This chain links TRBV4-1 with TRBJ1-1; D gene uncertain. V was shortened by 4 bases and J by 0 bases, with 9 bases between the two germline ends. The CDR3 length is 14 residues. Germline values: CDR1 MGHRA, CDR2 YSYEKL. The CDR3 protein is CASSLKDLNTEAFF. In DNA form, the CDR3 reads TGCGCCAGCAGCCTTAAGGACCTGAACACTGAAGCTTTCTTT.

The chain carries TRBV28 and TRBJ2-1, with no clear D. The germline V gene encodes CDR1 MDHEN and CDR2 SYDVKM. CDR3 length: 14 residues. The V end lost 7 bases, the J end lost 6 bases, and 16 bases lay between the germline ends. The CDR3 loop reads CASTPPLSPNEQFF. CDR3 nucleotides: TGTGCCAGCACCCCGCCCCTAAGTCCCAATGAGCAGTTCTTC.

The V gene is TRBV12-3 or TRBV12-4, the J gene TRBJ2-2; D ambiguous. CDR3 length equals 12 residues. Trimming shortened V by 7 bases and J by 9 bases, and 12 bases separated the two germline ends. CDR3 sequence (DNA): TGTGCCAGCACCATTTACCCCAGGGAGCTGTTTTTT. This sequence encodes CASTIYPRELFF.

This clonotype was counted a few times. The chain couples TRBV12-3 or TRBV12-4 to TRBJ2-7; D gene uncertain. The V and J ends lost 0 bases and 4 bases respectively, with 4 bases between them. The CDR3 covers 12 residues. The CDR3, as DNA: TGTGCCAGCAGTTTAGCTAATTACGAGCAGTACTTC. Translated, it gives CASSLANYEQYF.